This T cell receptor (beta chain) was identified in a study of T cell changes during pregnancy in multiple sclerosis. Clones were sequenced by immunoSEQ multiplex PCR, and TCRdb holds only the in-frame ones, with some missing. The sample contains under 65,000 clones, around 90% of which appear only once. Sequenced here: CD4+ T cells from peripheral blood mononuclear cells, sampled after pregnancy. This receptor was identified in a female donor in good health, enrolled as a control in a pregnancy study.

This CDR3 reads CSVEGTGDEQYF. The DNA of the CDR3 is TGCAGCGTTGAAGGGACAGGGGACGAGCAGTACTTC. The chain couples TRBV29-1 to TRBJ2-7; 9 bases align to TRBD1. The length of the CDR3 is 12 residues. J lost 5 bases, V lost 1 base, and 0 bases had no gene match. Germline-derived CDR1 and CDR2 are SQVTM and ANQGSEA.